This TCR beta chain was identified during a study of control samples from healthy donors and cancer patients (dated by TCRdb to the early 2020s). Libraries were prepared through the immunoSEQ multiplex PCR assay. TCRdb re-hosts the immuneACCESS table, in-frame sequences only. Its copies lack some clones; in the studies checked, an unresolved V gene accounts for under half of them, and the cause for the rest is not known. A total of fewer than 130,000 clones appear in this sample, roughly 90% of them only once. The ten biggest clones cover 3.5% to 4.5% of the sample. As regards this clone: Its recognized antigen is unknown. No per-base quality is available; no much larger clone lies one base away.

The CDR3, from cysteine to phenylalanine, totals 12 residues. The retained sequence is limited to the CDR3, 36 bases, with the frame set at the first base. Trimming at the junction amounts to 3 bases on V and 10 bases on J, and the germline ends lie 12 bases apart. CDR1 and CDR2 were assigned from the germline V gene as SGHRS and YFSETQ. The chain joins TRBV5-1 to TRBJ2-3, with no confident D gene call. This clonotype was sampled from a woman aged 60-70 years with lung cancer. Sequenced input: PBMCs. The CDR3 region reads CASSYDTGAQYF. The sequenced DNA: TGCGCCAGCAGCTACGACACTGGCGCGCAGTATTTT.